The rows below give T cell receptor beta chains drawn from one sample of a study of OX40 agonist ivuxolimab in advanced cancers. TCRdb's copy holds only in-frame clones and misses some; the assay was immunoSEQ multiplex PCR. The sample has more than 70,000 clones; 75% to 95% are singletons. Here the sequenced sample was CD4+ or CD8+ T cells sorted from blood, taken in a trial of the OX40 agonist ivuxolimab. The receptors originated from an adult with an advanced solid tumor such as melanoma, head and neck, liver or kidney cancer. CDR3s include the opening cysteine and the closing phenylalanine or tryptophan. D genes are given only for firm matches. The size entry is marked missing in some rows and otherwise reads once, few, many or a size class.

V	D	size	J	DNA	CDR3
TRBV7-9	TRBD1	-	TRBJ1-1	TGTGCCAGCAGCGTTCTCTTGGCAGGGGGCACTGAAGCTTTCTTT	CASSVLLAGGTEAFF
TRBV6-5	-	-	TRBJ2-7	TGTGCCAGCAGTTACTCGAGGGGAGGCGAGCAGTACTTC	CASSYSRGGEQYF
TRBV9	-	-	TRBJ2-1	TGTGCCAGCAGCCCCCGAGGTTTCGATGAGCAGTTCTTC	CASSPRGFDEQFF
TRBV2	TRBD1	-	TRBJ2-5	TGTGCCAGCAAAGCGACAGGGCCCGGCCCGGAGACCCAGTACTTC	CASKATGPGPETQYF
TRBV5-4	TRBD1	-	TRBJ2-7	TGTGCCAGCAGCCGTTGGGACAGCTCCTACGAGCAGTACTTC	CASSRWDSSYEQYF
TRBV4-2	TRBD2	-	TRBJ2-1	TGTGCCAGCAGCCAACCCTCGCCCGGGACTAGCGGGGTTTCAAGCTCCTACAATGAGCAGTTCTTC	CASSQPSPGTSGVSSSYNEQFF
TRBV14	-	-	TRBJ1-1	TGTGCCAGCAGCCAAGTAACAGGAGCCAACACTGAAGCTTTCTTT	CASSQVTGANTEAFF
TRBV28	TRBD1	-	TRBJ2-7	TGTGCCAGCAGTAGCCCGGACAGGGTCTACGAGCAGTACTTC	CASSSPDRVYEQYF
TRBV2	-	-	TRBJ2-3	TGTGCCAGCTCAAGCCCTCGGAGGGAGTTCAACTCGGGGACAGATACGCAGTATTTT	CASSSPRREFNSGTDTQYF
TRBV4-1	TRBD2	-	TRBJ2-5	TGCGCCAGCAGCCAAGATCCAGGACTAGCGGGAGGGACCCAGTACTTC	CASSQDPGLAGGTQYF
TRBV2	-	-	TRBJ1-5	TGTGCCAGCAGTGAAAGCCGCAATCAGCCCCAGCATTTT	CASSESRNQPQHF
TRBV7-9	TRBD1	-	TRBJ2-4	TGTGCCAGCAGCGATCTAAGGACAGGGGGTAACATTCAGTACTTC	CASSDLRTGGNIQYF
TRBV2	-	-	TRBJ1-5	TGTGCCAGCGGGGGGAGGGGAAATAGCAATCAGCCCCAGCATTTT	CASGGRGNSNQPQHF
TRBV30	TRBD1	few	TRBJ2-7	TGTGCCTGGAGTTATGGGACAGGCCAATCCTACGAGCAGTACTTC	CAWSYGTGQSYEQYF
TRBV5-1	-	-	TRBJ1-4	TGCGCCAGCAGCTTGGTGGCTAACAATGAAAAACTGTTTTTT	CASSLVANNEKLFF
TRBV10-3	TRBD2	-	TRBJ2-3	TGTGCCATCAGTGGGAAGGTAGCGGGAGGGGGCACAGATACGCAGTATTTT	CAISGKVAGGGTDTQYF
TRBV4-1	TRBD2	-	TRBJ2-7	TGCGCCAGCAGCCAAGTGGGCGGGAGGGCCTTGTACGCGCGAGGGGAGCAGTACTTC	CASSQVGGRALYARGEQYF
TRBV10-2	TRBD2	-	TRBJ2-7	TGCGCCACCCGAAACAAGCGGGAGCAATACGAGCAGTACTTC	CATRNKREQYEQYF
TRBV5-1	-	few	TRBJ2-7	TGCGCCAGCAGAACCCGGCTCCATGCACAGTACGAGCAGTACTTC	CASRTRLHAQYEQYF
TRBV21-1	-	-	TRBJ2-7	TGTGCCAGCCGCCCGGGACAGGGGTCCGCCGAGCAGTACTTC	CASRPGQGSAEQYF
TRBV28	TRBD2	-	TRBJ2-3	TGTGCCAGCAGTTCCGGGACTAGCGGGCCCACAGATACGCAGTATTTT	CASSSGTSGPTDTQYF
TRBV18	TRBD2	once	TRBJ2-3	TGTGCCAGCTCGCAGACTAGCGGGAGTTTGTTAGATACGCAGTATTTT	CASSQTSGSLLDTQYF
TRBV30	TRBD2	-	TRBJ2-2	TGTGCCCGATCTCGCGGGACTAGCGGGAGTGGCACCGGGGAGCTGTTTTTT	CARSRGTSGSGTGELFF
TRBV19	-	-	TRBJ2-3	TGTGCCAGTAGCGAGGATACGCAGTATTTT	CASSEDTQYF
TRBV11-2	-	-	TRBJ1-1	TGTGCCAGCAGCTTAAAAAGGGGGGGCCGGGACACTGAAGCTTTCTTT	CASSLKRGGRDTEAFF
TRBV28	-	few	TRBJ1-2	TGTGCCAGCAGTGTTCTACATAGTGGCTACACCTTC	CASSVLHSGYTF
TRBV7-2	-	-	TRBJ2-7	TGTGCCAGCAGGAAGAGCGGGGAGCAGTACTTC	CASRKSGEQYF
TRBV7-3	-	-	TRBJ2-2	TGTGCCAGCAGCTTAACGCCCGGCGGCGGGGAGCTGTTTTTT	CASSLTPGGGELFF
TRBV28	TRBD1	-	TRBJ2-5	TGTGCCAGCAGGGGACAGGGGCTAGAGACCCAGTACTTC	CASRGQGLETQYF
TRBV5-4	TRBD2	-	TRBJ2-7	TGTGCCAGCAGCCCTAGCGGGAGCGCGATCTACGAGCAGTACTTC	CASSPSGSAIYEQYF
TRBV5-1	-	once	TRBJ2-2	TGCGCCAGCAGCTCTACTAGTGCCACCGGGGAGCTGTTTTTT	CASSSTSATGELFF
TRBV2	-	-	TRBJ2-2	TGTGCCAGCAGTGAAGCCCGGTCGTCCGGGGAGCTGTTTTTT	CASSEARSSGELFF
TRBV15	TRBD2	-	TRBJ2-7	TGTGCCACCAGCAGAGACCTAGCGGGAGGGCCCCAGGGCGAGCAGTACTTC	CATSRDLAGGPQGEQYF
TRBV6-6	-	-	TRBJ1-2	TGTGCCAGCAGTCCGGACAACTATGGCTACACCTTC	CASSPDNYGYTF
TRBV2	-	-	TRBJ2-2	TGTGCCAGCAGGCCACAGCCTGGGAACACCGGGGAGCTGTTTTTT	CASRPQPGNTGELFF
TRBV6-5	TRBD2	-	TRBJ2-1	TGTGCCAGCTCGAGCGGGAGTACGGGTGAGCAGTTCTTC	CASSSGSTGEQFF
TRBV28	-	-	TRBJ1-2	TGTGCCAGCAGTTTAAGCAGCGGAGGGATGGGTGGCTACACCTTC	CASSLSSGGMGGYTF
TRBV19	-	-	TRBJ2-5	TGTGCCAGTAGTATGACCCCCCGGGGGCAAAGGGAGACCCAGTACTTC	CASSMTPRGQRETQYF
TRBV30	-	-	TRBJ2-5	TGTGCCTGGAGTTTCCTCTCAGAGACCCAGTACTTC	CAWSFLSETQYF
TRBV30	-	-	TRBJ1-1	TGTGCCTGGAGTGGATACCCGAGGGGCACTGAAGCTTTCTTT	CAWSGYPRGTEAFF
TRBV7-9	TRBD1	-	TRBJ1-4	TGTGCCAGCAGCTTTGGGACAGGATATGAAAAACTGTTTTTT	CASSFGTGYEKLFF
TRBV11-2	-	-	TRBJ2-3	TGTGCCAGCATCCAGGGGGGAGATACGCAGTATTTT	CASIQGGDTQYF
TRBV5-1	TRBD2	-	TRBJ2-7	TGCGCCAGCAGCTTGGAGGCGGGAGCACGCGAGCAGTACTTC	CASSLEAGAREQYF
TRBV4-1	-	-	TRBJ1-1	TGCGCCAGCAGCCGAAGATTGGAAGGATCCACCACTGAAGCTTTCTTT	CASSRRLEGSTTEAFF
TRBV18	-	-	TRBJ1-1	TGTGCCAGCTCACCAGGGCAGATGAACACTGAAGCTTTCTTT	CASSPGQMNTEAFF
TRBV28	-	few	TRBJ2-6	TGTGCCAGCAGTTTGGGGGGATCTGGGGCCAACGTCCTGACTTTC	CASSLGGSGANVLTF
TRBV4-2	TRBD1	medium-sized	TRBJ2-2	TGTGCCAGCAGCCAGACAGGGACACGCGCGAACACCGGGGAGCTGTTTTTT	CASSQTGTRANTGELFF
TRBV5-6	-	-	TRBJ2-1	TGTGCCAGCAGCTTGTTCCAGGGTGCGGTGCGTGAGCAGTTCTTC	CASSLFQGAVREQFF
TRBV7-2	-	-	TRBJ1-5	TGTGCCAGCAGCTTAGATGGGGGGCGGCCCCAGCATTTT	CASSLDGGRPQHF
TRBV5-1	TRBD1	-	TRBJ2-5	TGCGCCAGCAGCTTGGCGGCAGGGGGCTATGAGACCCAGTACTTC	CASSLAAGGYETQYF
TRBV7-9	-	-	TRBJ2-7	TGTGCCAGCAGCTTAAGGGACGCTGTCTACGAGCAGTACTTC	CASSLRDAVYEQYF
TRBV29-1	-	-	TRBJ2-7	TGCAGCGTTCGCTCACAGGGCAGCGAGCAGTACTTC	CSVRSQGSEQYF
TRBV5-1	TRBD1	-	TRBJ2-5	TGCGCCAGCAGCTTGGGACAGGGGCAAGAGACCCAGTACTTC	CASSLGQGQETQYF
TRBV5-4	-	-	TRBJ2-1	TGTGCCAGCAGCTTGGAGGTGGGCGGGGAAGGTGAGCAGTTCTTC	CASSLEVGGEGEQFF
TRBV5-6	-	-	TRBJ2-7	TGTGCCAGCAGCTTGGCCCGCGGATCCTACGAGCAGTACTTC	CASSLARGSYEQYF
TRBV11-3	-	-	TRBJ1-2	TGTGCCAGCAGCCCATCTTCTAACTATGGCTACACCTTC	CASSPSSNYGYTF